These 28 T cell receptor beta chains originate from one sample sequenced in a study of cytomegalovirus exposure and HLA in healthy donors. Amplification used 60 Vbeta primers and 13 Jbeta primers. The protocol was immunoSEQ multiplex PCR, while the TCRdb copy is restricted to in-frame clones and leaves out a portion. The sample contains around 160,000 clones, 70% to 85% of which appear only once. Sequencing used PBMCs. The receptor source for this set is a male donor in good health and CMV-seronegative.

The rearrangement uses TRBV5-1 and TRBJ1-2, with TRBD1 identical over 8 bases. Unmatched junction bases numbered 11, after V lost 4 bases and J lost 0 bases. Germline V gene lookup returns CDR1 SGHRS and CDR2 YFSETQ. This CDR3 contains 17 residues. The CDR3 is CASSPGQGSTANYGYTF. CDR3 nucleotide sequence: TGCGCCAGCAGCCCAGGACAGGGCTCCACGGCTAACTATGGCTACACCTTC. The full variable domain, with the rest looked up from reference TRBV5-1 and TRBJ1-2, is KAGVTQTPRYLIKTRGQQVTLSCSPISGHRSVSWYQQTPGQGLQFLFEYFSETQRNKGNFPGRFSGRQFSNSRSEMNVSTLELGDSALYLCASSPGQGSTANYGYTFGSGTRLTVV.

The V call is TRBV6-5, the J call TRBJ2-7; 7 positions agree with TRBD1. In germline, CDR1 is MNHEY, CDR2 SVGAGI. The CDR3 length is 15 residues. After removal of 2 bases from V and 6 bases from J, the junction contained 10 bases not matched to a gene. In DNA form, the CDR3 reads TGTGCCAGCAGTTACACCTCGGCCAGGGGGAGCGAGCAGTACTTC. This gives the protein CASSYTSARGSEQYF.

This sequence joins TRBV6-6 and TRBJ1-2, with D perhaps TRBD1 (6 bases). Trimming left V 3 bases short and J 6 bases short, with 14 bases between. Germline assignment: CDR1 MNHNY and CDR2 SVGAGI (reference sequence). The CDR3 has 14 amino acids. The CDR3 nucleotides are TGTGCCAGCAGTTATCGAGGGCCAGGGGATGGCTACACCTTC. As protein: CASSYRGPGDGYTF.

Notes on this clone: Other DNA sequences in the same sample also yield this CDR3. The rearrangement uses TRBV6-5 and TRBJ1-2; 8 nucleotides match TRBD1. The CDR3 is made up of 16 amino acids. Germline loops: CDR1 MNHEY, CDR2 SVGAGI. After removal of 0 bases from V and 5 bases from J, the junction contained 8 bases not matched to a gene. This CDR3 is CASSYSRTGGGYGYTF. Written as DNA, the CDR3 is TGTGCCAGCAGTTACTCTCGAACAGGGGGTGGTTATGGCTACACCTTC.

CDR3 DNA: TGTGCCGCGAGGGGCGGGAGCACTGAAGCTTTCTTT. Encoded protein: CAARGGSTEAFF. The J gene is TRBJ1-1, the V gene TRBV6-1; D is possibly TRBD1 (5 bases). The V end lost 11 bases, the J end lost 4 bases, and 14 bases lay between the germline ends. The germline V gene encodes CDR1 MNHNS and CDR2 SASEGT. The CDR3 is 12 residues long.

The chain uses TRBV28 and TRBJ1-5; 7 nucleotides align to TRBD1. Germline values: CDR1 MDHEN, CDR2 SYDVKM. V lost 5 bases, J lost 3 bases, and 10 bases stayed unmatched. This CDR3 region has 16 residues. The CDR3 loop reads CASSPTDRADNQPQHF. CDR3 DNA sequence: TGTGCCAGCAGTCCAACTGACAGGGCGGACAATCAGCCCCAGCATTTT.

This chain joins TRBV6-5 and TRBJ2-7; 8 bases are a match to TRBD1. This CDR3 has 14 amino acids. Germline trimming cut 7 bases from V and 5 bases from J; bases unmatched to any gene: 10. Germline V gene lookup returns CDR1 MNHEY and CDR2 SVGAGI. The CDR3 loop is CASTPGGRVHEQYF. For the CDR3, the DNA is TGTGCCAGCACCCCAGGGGGCAGGGTCCACGAGCAGTACTTC.

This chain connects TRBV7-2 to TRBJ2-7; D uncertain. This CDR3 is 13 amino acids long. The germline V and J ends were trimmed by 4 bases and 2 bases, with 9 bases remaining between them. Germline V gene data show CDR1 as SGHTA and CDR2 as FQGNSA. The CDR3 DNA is TGTGCCAGCAGCTCCGACAATACCTACGAGCAGTACTTC. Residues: CASSSDNTYEQYF.

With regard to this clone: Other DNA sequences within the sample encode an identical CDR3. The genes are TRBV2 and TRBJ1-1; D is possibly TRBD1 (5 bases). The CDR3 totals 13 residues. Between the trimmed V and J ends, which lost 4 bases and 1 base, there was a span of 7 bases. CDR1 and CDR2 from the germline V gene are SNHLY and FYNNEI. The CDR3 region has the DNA TGTGCCAGCAGTGGCCAGGGGAACACTGAAGCTTTCTTT. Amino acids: CASSGQGNTEAFF.

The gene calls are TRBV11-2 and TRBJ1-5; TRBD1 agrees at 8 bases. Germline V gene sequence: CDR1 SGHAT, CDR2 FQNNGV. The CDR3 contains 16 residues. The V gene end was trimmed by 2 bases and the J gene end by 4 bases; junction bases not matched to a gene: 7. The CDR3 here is CASSLSPDRDNQPQHF. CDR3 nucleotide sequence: TGTGCCAGCAGCTTAAGCCCGGACAGGGATAATCAGCCCCAGCATTTT.

CDR3 amino acids: CASSQKNTEAFF. In DNA form, the CDR3 reads TGTGCCAGCAGTCAGAAGAACACTGAAGCTTTCTTT. The rearrangement joins TRBV5-4 to TRBJ1-1, with D uncertain. Germline V gene data show CDR1 as SGHNT and CDR2 as YYREEE (reference sequence). V was shortened by 5 bases and J by 1 base, with 6 bases between the two germline ends. The CDR3 runs 12 residues.

The CDR3 nucleotides read TGTGCCAGTAGTCTCGACCCTGTAGCGGGGCTCCGCAATGAGCAGTTCTTC. Residues: CASSLDPVAGLRNEQFF. The rearrangement joins TRBV19 to TRBJ2-1, with 8 bases aligning to TRBD2. Germline loops: CDR1 LNHDA, CDR2 SQIVND (reference sequence). Trimming removed 5 bases from V and 6 bases from J; junction bases left unmatched: 15. The CDR3 has 17 amino acids. Based on the CDR3 plus reference TRBV19 and TRBJ2-1, the full variable domain is DGGITQSPKYLFRKEGQNVTLSCEQNLNHDAMYWYRQDPGQGLRLIYYSQIVNDFQKGDIAEGYSVSREKKESFPLTVTSAQKNPTAFYLCASSLDPVAGLRNEQFFGPGTRLTVL.

In DNA form, the CDR3 reads TGTGCCAGCAGCCTCCCAGGACAGGGGACCTACGAGCAGTACTTC. As protein: CASSLPGQGTYEQYF. The genes are TRBV13 and TRBJ2-7; 9 bases match TRBD1. V lost 5 bases and J lost 2; bases outside the gene matches: 7. Germline V CDR1 and CDR2: PRHDT, FYEKMQ (reference sequence). The CDR3 is 15 residues long.

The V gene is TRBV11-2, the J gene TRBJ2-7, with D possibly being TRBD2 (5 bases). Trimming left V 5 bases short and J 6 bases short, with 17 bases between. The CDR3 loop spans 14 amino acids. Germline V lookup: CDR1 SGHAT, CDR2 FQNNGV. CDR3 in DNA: TGTGCCAGCAGCCCCCCCGTAGGACTGGGCGAGCAGTACTTC. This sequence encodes CASSPPVGLGEQYF.

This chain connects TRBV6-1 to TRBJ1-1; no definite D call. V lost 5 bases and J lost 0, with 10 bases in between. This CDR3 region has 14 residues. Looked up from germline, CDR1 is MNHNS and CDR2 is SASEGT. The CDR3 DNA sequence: TGTGCCAGCAGTTATGGGCAGATGAACACTGAAGCTTTCTTT. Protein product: CASSYGQMNTEAFF.

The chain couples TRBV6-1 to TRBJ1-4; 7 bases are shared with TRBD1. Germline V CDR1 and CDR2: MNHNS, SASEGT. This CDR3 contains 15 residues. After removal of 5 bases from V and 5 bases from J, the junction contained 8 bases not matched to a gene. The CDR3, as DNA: TGTGCCAGCAGTCAGACAGGGATCGCCAATGAAAAACTGTTTTTT. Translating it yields CASSQTGIANEKLFF.

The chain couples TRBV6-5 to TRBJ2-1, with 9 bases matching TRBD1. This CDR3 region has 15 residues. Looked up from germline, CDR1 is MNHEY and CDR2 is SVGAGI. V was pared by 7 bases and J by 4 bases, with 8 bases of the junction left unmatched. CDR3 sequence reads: CASTTEGTGYNEQFF. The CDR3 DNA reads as TGTGCCAGCACTACCGAAGGGACAGGGTACAATGAGCAGTTCTTC.

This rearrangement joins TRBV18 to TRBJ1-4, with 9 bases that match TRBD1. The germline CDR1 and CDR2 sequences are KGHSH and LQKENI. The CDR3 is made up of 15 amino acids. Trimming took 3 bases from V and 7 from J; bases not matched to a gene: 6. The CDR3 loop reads CASSPNRGPGEKLFF. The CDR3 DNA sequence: TGTGCCAGCTCACCTAACAGGGGGCCTGGTGAAAAACTGTTTTTT.

CDR3 in amino acids: CASSLRLAGTYNEQFF. The CDR3 bases are TGTGCCAGCAGCTTGAGACTAGCGGGGACCTACAATGAGCAGTTCTTC. V and J are TRBV5-4 and TRBJ2-1; TRBD2 matches 11 bases. J lost 2 bases, V lost 1 base, and 2 bases had no gene match. This CDR3 region has 16 residues. The germline gives CDR1 SGHNT, CDR2 YYREEE (reference sequence).

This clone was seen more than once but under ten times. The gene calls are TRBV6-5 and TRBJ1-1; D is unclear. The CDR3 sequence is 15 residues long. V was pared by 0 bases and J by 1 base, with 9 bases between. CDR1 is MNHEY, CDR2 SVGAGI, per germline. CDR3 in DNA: TGTGCCAGCAGTTACTCCCAGGCCCAGAACACTGAAGCTTTCTTT. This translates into CASSYSQAQNTEAFF.

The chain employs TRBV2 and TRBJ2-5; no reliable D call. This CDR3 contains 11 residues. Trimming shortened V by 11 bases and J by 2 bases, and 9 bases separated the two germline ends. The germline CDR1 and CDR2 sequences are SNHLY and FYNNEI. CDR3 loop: CAAQVQETQYF. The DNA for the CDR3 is TGTGCCGCCCAGGTACAAGAGACCCAGTACTTC.

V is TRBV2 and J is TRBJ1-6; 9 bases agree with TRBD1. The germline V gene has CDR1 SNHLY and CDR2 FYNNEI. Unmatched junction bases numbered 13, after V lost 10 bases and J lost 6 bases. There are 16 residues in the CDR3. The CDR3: CATRKEGQGINSPLHF. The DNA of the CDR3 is TGTGCCACCAGAAAGGAGGGACAGGGTATTAATTCACCCCTCCACTTT.

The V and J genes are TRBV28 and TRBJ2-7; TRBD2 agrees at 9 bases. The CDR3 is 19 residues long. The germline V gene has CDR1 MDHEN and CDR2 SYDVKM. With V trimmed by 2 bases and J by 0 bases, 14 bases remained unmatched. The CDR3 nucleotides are TGTGCCAGCAGTTTAGGTTCATCTTTTAGACTAGCGGTCTCCTACGAGCAGTACTTC. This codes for CASSLGSSFRLAVSYEQYF.

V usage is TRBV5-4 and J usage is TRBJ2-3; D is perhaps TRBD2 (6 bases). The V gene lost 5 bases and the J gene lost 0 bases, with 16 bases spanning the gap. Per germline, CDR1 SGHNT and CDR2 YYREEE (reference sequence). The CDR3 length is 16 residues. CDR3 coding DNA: TGTGCCAGCAGTATGGGGGGAATCGGGAGCACAGATACGCAGTATTTT. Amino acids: CASSMGGIGSTDTQYF.

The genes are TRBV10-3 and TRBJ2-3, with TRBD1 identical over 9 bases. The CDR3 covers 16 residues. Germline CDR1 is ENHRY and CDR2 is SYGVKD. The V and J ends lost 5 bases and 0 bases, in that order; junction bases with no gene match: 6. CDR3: CAISPDRGRSTDTQYF. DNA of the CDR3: TGTGCCATCAGTCCGGACAGGGGACGTAGCACAGATACGCAGTATTTT.

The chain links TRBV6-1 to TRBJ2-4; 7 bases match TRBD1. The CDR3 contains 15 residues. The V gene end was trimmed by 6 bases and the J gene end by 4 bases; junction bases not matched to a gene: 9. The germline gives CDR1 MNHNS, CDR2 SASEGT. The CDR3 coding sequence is TGTGCCAGCAGGGCCCCCGGACAGGTTAAAAACATTCAGTACTTC. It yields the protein CASRAPGQVKNIQYF.

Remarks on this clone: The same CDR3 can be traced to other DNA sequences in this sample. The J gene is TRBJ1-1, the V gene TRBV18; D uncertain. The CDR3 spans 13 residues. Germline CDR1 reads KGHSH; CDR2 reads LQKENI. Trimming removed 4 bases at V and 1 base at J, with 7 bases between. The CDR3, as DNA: TGTGCCAGCTCACTGACTGAGAACACTGAAGCTTTCTTT. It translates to CASSLTENTEAFF.

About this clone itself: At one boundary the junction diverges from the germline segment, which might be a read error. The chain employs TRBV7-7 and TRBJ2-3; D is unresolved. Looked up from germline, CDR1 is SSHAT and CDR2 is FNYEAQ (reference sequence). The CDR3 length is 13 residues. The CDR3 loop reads CASSSPGTDTQYF. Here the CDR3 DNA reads TGTGCTAGCAGCTCCCCCGGCACAGATACGCAGTATTTT.